The 20 T cell receptor beta chains presented below share a single source sample, sequenced in a study of spatial heterogeneity in lung cancer. TCRdb fed the 5' RACE reads into MiXCR, producing one record per CDR3 protein. The sample yields approximately 56,000 distinct CDR3 sequences, around 7% seen once. Time point of the sample: blood at routine non-recurrence follow-up after resection. TCRs were sequenced from unsorted whole RNA of tumor, nontumor lung or PBMC. The sequenced sample was PBMCs, obtained at follow-up. The receptors stem from a female donor with early-stage non-small cell lung cancer.

This clonotype was seen more than once but under ten times. The chain joins TRBV6-6 to TRBJ2-1; possibly TRBD1 or TRBD2 for D (6 bases each). The germline V gene has CDR1 MNHNY and CDR2 SVGAGI (reference sequence). V dropped 5 bases and J dropped 7 bases, with 15 bases sitting between them. This CDR3 is 14 amino acids long. CDR3 residues: CASSPGGRGNEQFF. CDR3 DNA: TGTGCCAGCAGTCCTGGGGGGCGCGGGAATGAGCAGTTCTTC.

V usage is TRBV2 and J usage is TRBJ2-7, with TRBD1 matching over 9 bases. The CDR3 spans 14 residues. Germline V gene lookup returns CDR1 SNHLY and CDR2 FYNNEI. The V and J ends lost 7 bases and 2 bases, in that order; junction bases with no gene match: 6. CDR3 DNA sequence: TGTGCCAGCATCGAGAGGGACAGGGCCTACGAGCAGTACTTC. Protein: CASIERDRAYEQYF.

This clonotype was seen ten or more times. The chain couples TRBV10-2 to TRBJ2-5; either TRBD1 or TRBD2 may fit D (5 bases each). The V gene's germline CDR1 is WSHSY and CDR2 SAAADI. This CDR3 is 13 amino acids long. The germline V and J ends were trimmed by 8 bases and 2 bases, with 12 bases remaining between them. The CDR3 bases are TGCGCCAGCGGGGGAGAGCTACAAGAGACCCAGTACTTC. It codes for CASGGELQETQYF.

The V and J genes are TRBV20-1 and TRBJ2-3; D is possibly TRBD2 (7 bases). Germline lookup yields CDR1 DFQATT and CDR2 SNEGSKA (reference sequence). The CDR3 totals 12 residues. The CDR3 nucleotides read TGCAGCCTCAAAGGGGGGGGTGATACGCAGTATTTT. Translation: CSLKGGGDTQYF.

The sample holds many counts of this clonotype. This rearrangement joins TRBV20-1 to TRBJ1-1; unclear D gene. There are 13 residues in the CDR3. Germline assignment: CDR1 DFQATT and CDR2 SNEGSKA (reference sequence). The ends were cut back, 1 base at V and 3 bases at J, with 9 bases in the middle. The CDR3 spells CSARGGRDTEAFF. CDR3 DNA: TGCAGTGCTAGAGGCGGGAGGGACACTGAAGCTTTCTTT.

This clonotype was counted many times. CDR3 bases: TGCGCCAGCAGCCAAGATGGGGACCCAGGCGAGCAGTACTTC. Translating it yields CASSQDGDPGEQYF. This rearrangement joins TRBV4-1 to TRBJ2-7; D possibly uses TRBD1 or TRBD2 (5 bases each). V was clipped by 0 bases and J by 6 bases, with 12 bases between them. Germline lookup yields CDR1 MGHRA and CDR2 YSYEKL. The CDR3 extends over 14 amino acids.

The CDR3 loop reads CASSSHGTANTGELFF. The CDR3 region has the DNA TGTGCCAGCAGTTCCCACGGGACAGCCAACACCGGGGAGCTGTTTTTT. The chain is built from TRBV6-5 and TRBJ2-2; 7 bases are a match to TRBD1. Trimming took 4 bases from V and 2 from J; bases not matched to a gene: 7. The germline CDR1 and CDR2 sequences are MNHEY and SVGAGI. The CDR3 covers 16 residues.

Concerning this clonotype: This could be a read error, since a much larger clone is one nucleotide away. V and J are TRBV7-2 and TRBJ2-5, with TRBD2 matching over 8 bases. The germline V gene encodes CDR1 SGHTA and CDR2 FQGNSA. The CDR3 sequence is 15 residues long. The CDR3 region is CASSWIRTSQETRYF. Written as DNA, the CDR3 is TGTGCCAGCAGCTGGATTAGGACTAGCCAAGAGACCCGGTACTTC.

This clonotype was seen many times. V usage is TRBV20-1 and J usage is TRBJ1-2, with 9 nucleotides matching TRBD1. Per the germline V gene, CDR1 is DFQATT and CDR2 is SNEGSKA (reference sequence). CDR3 length: 15 residues. V was pared by 6 bases and J by 4 bases, with 12 bases of the junction left unmatched. CDR3 bases: TGCAGTGCCAACTCCCCACAGGGGGCACTCTATGGCTACACCTTC. This sequence encodes CSANSPQGALYGYTF.

This clonotype was detected only a few times. The chain recombines TRBV18 with TRBJ1-1; D is ambiguous. The CDR3 is made up of 17 amino acids. Germline CDR1 KGHSH, CDR2 LQKENI. The germline V and J ends were trimmed by 2 bases and 0 bases, with 16 bases remaining between them. The CDR3 region is CASSPVFFSALNTEAFF. The CDR3 DNA sequence: TGTGCCAGCTCACCAGTTTTCTTTTCGGCCCTGAACACTGAAGCTTTCTTT.

This clonotype was seen ten or more times. This chain's CDR3 is CSARGSGSDYEQYF. The CDR3 bases are TGCAGTGCTAGGGGTAGCGGGAGCGACTACGAGCAGTACTTC. The V and J genes are TRBV20-1 and TRBJ2-7; 9 bases fit TRBD2. The junction had 6 bases not matched to a gene; V was cut back by 3 bases and J by 3 bases. Germline lookup yields CDR1 DFQATT and CDR2 SNEGSKA (reference sequence). The CDR3 runs 14 residues.

The chain links TRBV20-1 to TRBJ1-2; D call uncertain. This CDR3 is 12 amino acids long. Trimming shortened V by 6 bases and J by 5 bases, and 13 bases separated the two germline ends. Germline V gene data show CDR1 as DFQATT and CDR2 as SNEGSKA (reference sequence). In DNA, the CDR3 is TGCAGTGCCCCGGGTGCCTCTTATGGCTACACCTTC. The encoded protein is CSAPGASYGYTF.

At least ten counts were recorded for this clonotype. V is TRBV5-1 and J is TRBJ2-2; TRBD1 matches at 7 bases. Germline CDR1 reads SGHRS; CDR2 reads YFSETQ. V lost 2 bases, J lost 6 bases, and 4 bases stayed unmatched. This CDR3 comprises 14 residues. The CDR3 region is CASSFGQGAGELFF. In DNA form, the CDR3 reads TGCGCCAGCAGCTTTGGGCAGGGGGCCGGGGAGCTGTTTTTT.

Many counts were recorded for this clonotype. The genes are TRBV7-9 and TRBJ2-5; D ambiguous. The germline V and J ends were trimmed by 1 base and 6 bases, with 15 bases remaining between them. This CDR3 is 15 amino acids long. Germline CDR1 SEHNR, CDR2 FQNEAQ (reference sequence). The CDR3 sequence is CASSLVASSGQTQYF. The CDR3 DNA sequence: TGTGCCAGCAGCTTAGTGGCCAGCTCTGGGCAGACCCAGTACTTC.

This clonotype was found many times. The CDR3 spells CASSPTPGVTGELFF. Here the CDR3 DNA reads TGTGCCAGCAGTCCAACGCCAGGAGTCACCGGGGAGCTGTTTTTT. This chain links TRBV13 with TRBJ2-2, with unresolved D. This CDR3 spans 15 amino acids. Germline V gene lookup returns CDR1 PRHDT and CDR2 FYEKMQ (reference sequence). V shed 6 bases and J shed 4 bases, with 15 bases lying between them.

This clonotype was picked up a small number of times. V is TRBV24-1 and J is TRBJ2-1; 8 nucleotides line up with TRBD1. The CDR3 extends over 13 amino acids. Germline V gene sequence: CDR1 KGHDR, CDR2 SFDVKD. V lost 9 bases and J lost 5; bases outside the gene matches: 5. CDR3 residues: CATRDRQDNEQFF. For the CDR3, the DNA is TGTGCCACCCGGGACAGGCAGGACAATGAGCAGTTCTTC.

The sample holds a few counts of this clonotype. This chain uses TRBV5-1 with TRBJ2-5, with D unclear. Germline V gene lookup returns CDR1 SGHRS and CDR2 YFSETQ. The V end lost 2 bases, the J end lost 5 bases, and 7 bases lay between the germline ends. CDR3 length: 12 residues. CDR3 nucleotide sequence: TGCGCCAGCAGCTTATTACGCGAGACCCAGTACTTC. It specifies CASSLLRETQYF.

The chain carries TRBV4-1 and TRBJ1-4; maybe TRBD1 (5 bases). The V and J ends lost 4 bases and 7 bases respectively, with 13 bases between them. The CDR3 covers 14 residues. The germline CDR1 and CDR2 sequences are MGHRA and YSYEKL. The CDR3: CASSPGIFREKLFF. The CDR3 DNA is TGCGCCAGCAGCCCAGGGATCTTCCGTGAAAAACTGTTTTTT.

This clonotype was seen a handful of times. J is TRBJ2-2 and V is TRBV5-1; D remains unclear. The CDR3 sequence is 13 residues long. V was trimmed by 0 bases and J by 7 bases, leaving 7 bases between them. The germline V gene encodes CDR1 SGHRS and CDR2 YFSETQ. The CDR3 DNA follows: TGCGCCAGCAGCTTGGATGGAATCGGGGAGCTGTTTTTT. Translation gives CASSLDGIGELFF.

Only a few counts were recorded for this clonotype. The gene calls are TRBV6-5 and TRBJ2-1; D not certain. CDR1 is MNHEY and CDR2 is SVGAGI in the germline V gene. This CDR3 contains 15 residues. V was shortened by 5 bases and J by 2 bases, with 13 bases between the two germline ends. As DNA, the CDR3 is TGTGCCAGCAGTCCAAGCTTCGGACCCTACAATGAGCAGTTCTTC. Residues: CASSPSFGPYNEQFF.